The sequence of this T cell receptor beta chain was determined in a study of cytomegalovirus exposure and HLA in healthy donors. Study information: One earlier analysis, a look at 180 million or so T cells, found roughly 120 million unique TCR beta sequences. The study placed around 80% of its 350 to 450 genotyped donors in the Caucasian-associated ancestry cluster. Study-level results: In vitro testing confirmed a few CMV-associated chains as specific for CMV antigens.

This clone was detected only a few times. Its matching antigen is unknown. 13 Jbeta primers and 60 Vbeta primers were used for the PCR. The data were produced by immunoSEQ multiplex PCR, yet TCRdb's version contains in-frame clones alone and is incomplete. This table has under 150,000 clones, roughly 74% appearing once. Germline CDR1 and CDR2: SGHTA and FQGNSA. Between the trimmed V and J ends, which lost 4 bases and 3 bases, there was a span of 15 bases. CDR3 size: 16 residues. The receptor was isolated from a woman aged 40-49 years in good health and CMV-seropositive. Input material: PBMCs. The chain uses TRBV7-2 and TRBJ1-4; tentatively, D is TRBD1 (5 bases). The CDR3 sequence is CASSSFPRGANEKLFF. Here the CDR3 DNA reads TGTGCCAGCAGCTCCTTCCCGCGGGGGGCTAATGAAAAACTGTTTTTT.